The 28 T cell receptor beta chains presented below share a single source sample, sequenced in a study of blood T cell repertoires in COVID-19. The assay was immunoSEQ multiplex PCR, and TCRdb's table has in-frame clones only and misses some. In the table there are 120,000 to 150,000 clones, about four fifths of which are singletons. Material: peripheral blood. The receptors here all came from a man aged 25 to 40 with COVID-19, enrolled during active disease.

Written as DNA, the CDR3 is TGCGCCAGCAGCCCGCGCCAGGGGATTGGCACTGAAGCTTTCTTT. Its protein is CASSPRQGIGTEAFF. V and J are TRBV5-1 and TRBJ1-1; perhaps TRBD1 as D (6 bases). The CDR3 consists of 15 residues. Germline CDR1 reads SGHRS; CDR2 reads YFSETQ. Trimming took 4 bases from V and 4 from J, leaving 17 bases between them.

The chain recombines TRBV10-3 with TRBJ1-1, with TRBD1 identical over 7 bases. With 3 bases clipped from V and 4 bases from J, the junction kept 2 bases outside the gene matches. Germline-derived CDR1 and CDR2 are ENHRY and SYGVKD. The CDR3 covers 13 residues. This chain's CDR3 is CAISEGQATEAFF. CDR3 bases: TGTGCCATCAGTGAAGGACAGGCCACTGAAGCTTTCTTT.

This clone has a single count. The chain has TRBV28 and TRBJ1-5; 9 nucleotides agree with TRBD1. Unmatched junction bases numbered 10, after V lost 6 bases and J lost 7 bases. The CDR3 spans 15 residues. Germline V gives CDR1 MDHEN, CDR2 SYDVKM. The CDR3 DNA reads as TGTGCCAGCAGGGGGACAGGGCGCCCTGGGCAGCCCCAGCATTTT. It translates to CASRGTGRPGQPQHF.

The chain links TRBV5-8 to TRBJ2-3; the D gene is possibly TRBD2 (6 bases). The CDR3 spans 15 residues. V lost 10 bases to trimming and J lost 6 bases, with 24 bases between them. CDR1 is SGHTS, CDR2 YDEGEE, per germline. The CDR3 is CASSDRRAVLDTQYF. CDR3 DNA: TGTGCCTCCAGTGACCGGAGGGCTGTTCTGGATACGCAGTATTTT.

The gene calls are TRBV3-1 (or the pseudogene TRBV3-2) and TRBJ1-2; D is unclear. The CDR3 runs 12 residues. Germline CDR1 reads LGHDT; CDR2 reads YNNKEL (reference sequence). V lost 3 bases to trimming and J lost 6 bases, with 8 bases between them. CDR3 nucleotide sequence: TGTGCCAGCAGCCAGTCCGAGGATGGCTACACCTTC. Residues: CASSQSEDGYTF.

In its sample, this clone was seen many times. This sequence joins TRBV28 and TRBJ2-7; weak D call: TRBD1 (6 bases). CDR1 is MDHEN and CDR2 is SYDVKM in the germline V gene. Trimming shortened V by 3 bases and J by 5 bases, and 14 bases separated the two germline ends. The length of the CDR3 is 14 residues. CDR3 coding DNA: TGTGCCAGCAGTTTCTCACACAGGGCCCACGAGCAGTACTTC. It is translated as CASSFSHRAHEQYF.

V gene TRBV7-2 combines with J gene TRBJ2-5; 11 bases match TRBD2. The germline V gene encodes CDR1 SGHTA and CDR2 FQGNSA. The junction had 5 bases not matched to a gene; V was cut back by 1 base and J by 4 bases. The CDR3 contains 16 residues. CDR3 bases: TGTGCCAGCAGCTTAGGACTAGCGGGAAGTCGAGAGACCCAGTACTTC. It translates to CASSLGLAGSRETQYF.

The V gene is TRBV2, the J gene TRBJ2-5, with D perhaps TRBD2 (6 bases). V was pared by 2 bases and J by 5 bases, with 12 bases between. Germline assignment: CDR1 SNHLY and CDR2 FYNNEI. The CDR3 length is 14 residues. CDR3 sequence reads: CASSERPSGETQYF. CDR3 nucleotide sequence: TGTGCCAGCAGTGAACGGCCGAGCGGGGAGACCCAGTACTTC.

This clone occurred once. The chain links TRBV4-3 to TRBJ1-2; 7 nucleotides agree with TRBD1. The length of the CDR3 is 15 residues. The junction had 5 bases not matched to a gene; V was cut back by 2 bases and J by 2 bases. From germline, CDR1 is LGHNA and CDR2 YSLEER. The CDR3 loop reads CASSQQQQGNYGYTF. The DNA for the CDR3 is TGCGCCAGCAGCCAACAACAACAGGGGAACTATGGCTACACCTTC.

The rearrangement uses TRBV29-1 and TRBJ2-3; maybe TRBD1 (6 bases). V lost 4 bases, J lost 0 bases, and 14 bases lay in between. Germline-derived CDR1 and CDR2 are SQVTM and ANQGSEA. The CDR3 covers 15 residues. Here the CDR3 reads CSVAGTGTSTDTQYF. CDR3 in DNA: TGCAGCGTTGCCGGAACAGGGACGAGCACAGATACGCAGTATTTT.

V and J are TRBV4-1 and TRBJ2-7, with TRBD2 matching over 12 bases. After removal of 0 bases from V and 4 bases from J, the junction contained 1 base not matched to a gene. There are 15 residues in the CDR3. Looked up from germline, CDR1 is MGHRA and CDR2 is YSYEKL. CDR3 sequence reads: CASSQETSGGYEQYF. CDR3 nucleotides: TGCGCCAGCAGCCAAGAAACTAGCGGGGGGTACGAGCAGTACTTC.

V gene TRBV6-1 combines with J gene TRBJ1-5; D is uncertain. Germline lookup yields CDR1 MNHNS and CDR2 SASEGT. Trimming stripped 2 bases from V and 2 bases from J, with 4 bases between. The length of the CDR3 is 13 residues. The CDR3 is CASSELGNQPQHF. As DNA, the CDR3 is TGTGCCAGCAGTGAACTTGGCAATCAGCCCCAGCATTTT.

J is TRBJ2-5 and V is TRBV6-6; 9 positions agree with TRBD1. The V gene's germline CDR1 is MNHNY and CDR2 SVGAGI (reference sequence). V gave up 5 bases and J gave up 5 bases; unmatched junction bases: 9. The CDR3 consists of 15 residues. CDR3 nucleotides: TGTGCCAGCAGTCGTTGGACAGGGGATTTCGAGACCCAGTACTTC. Translating gives CASSRWTGDFETQYF.

The chain is built from TRBV24-1 and TRBJ2-1; 8 bases are a match to TRBD2. The germline V gene encodes CDR1 KGHDR and CDR2 SFDVKD. The trim removed 7 bases at V and 10 bases at J, leaving 14 bases unmatched. The CDR3 has 15 residues. The CDR3 DNA reads TGTGCCACCAGCCGACGGCTAGCGGGCCCCGGGGAGCAGTTCTTC. This codes for CATSRRLAGPGEQFF.

This chain connects TRBV12-2 to TRBJ2-7; the DNA was not used to check the table's D call, TRBD2. TRBV12-2 is a documented pseudogene. The CDR3 is 13 residues long. CDR3 region: CASRLWTHYEQYF. CDR3 DNA: TGTGCAAGTCGCTTGTGGACTCACTACGAGCAGTACTTC.

In regard to this clone: An end of the junction does not agree with germline; a read error may underlie this. The V call is TRBV7-7, the J call TRBJ2-5; D is perhaps TRBD2 (5 bases). Germline CDR1 reads SSHAT; CDR2 reads FNYEAQ (reference sequence). CDR3 size: 13 residues. The CDR3 is CASSTDGGATQYF. The CDR3 region has the DNA TGTGCTAGCAGCACCGACGGAGGCGCGACCCAGTACTTC.

This sequence joins TRBV7-2 and TRBJ2-1, with a weak D call TRBD2 (5 bases). The CDR3 totals 15 residues. Germline-derived CDR1 and CDR2 are SGHTA and FQGNSA. Trimming removed 4 bases at V and 7 bases at J, with 17 bases between. The CDR3 protein is CASSSREGTINEQFF. For the CDR3, the DNA is TGTGCCAGCAGCTCCCGCGAGGGTACCATAAATGAGCAGTTCTTC.

In its sample, this clone was seen once. This chain links TRBV4-2 with TRBJ1-1; D gene unclear. Per the germline V gene, CDR1 is LGHNA and CDR2 is YNFKEQ. This CDR3 region has 12 residues. V lost 3 bases, J lost 6 bases, and 8 bases lay in between. CDR3 region: CASSHSTPEAFF. The CDR3 nucleotides are TGTGCCAGCAGCCATAGTACCCCTGAAGCTTTCTTT.

The chain has TRBV4-2 and TRBJ1-1; 10 positions agree with TRBD1. The germline CDR1 and CDR2 sequences are LGHNA and YNFKEQ. Germline trimming cut 4 bases from V and 3 bases from J; bases unmatched to any gene: 2. CDR3 size: 14 residues. CDR3 coding DNA: TGTGCCAGCAGCCCAGGGACAGGGGACACTGAAGCTTTCTTT. Translated, it gives CASSPGTGDTEAFF.

This chain links TRBV6-5 with TRBJ1-2; perhaps TRBD1 as D (6 bases). This CDR3 spans 14 amino acids. Germline lookup yields CDR1 MNHEY and CDR2 SVGAGI. Trimming pared 7 bases from V and 2 bases from J, leaving 14 bases between. The CDR3 DNA sequence: TGTGCCAGCACCAAACTCAGGGGCAACTATGGCTACACCTTC. Encoded protein: CASTKLRGNYGYTF.

This chain uses TRBV6-5 with TRBJ2-7; TRBD1 aligns across 7 bases. Germline values: CDR1 MNHEY, CDR2 SVGAGI. The CDR3 is 13 amino acids. With V trimmed by 5 bases and J by 4 bases, 5 bases remained unmatched. CDR3 bases: TGTGCCAGCAGTCGGGACAGCCCATACGAGCAGTACTTC. Protein sequence: CASSRDSPYEQYF.

This clone was recorded only once. The chain recombines TRBV4-1 with TRBJ1-2, with 7 bases aligning to TRBD1. This CDR3 is built from 15 residues. Germline-derived CDR1 and CDR2 are MGHRA and YSYEKL. With V trimmed by 3 bases and J by 8 bases, 12 bases remained unmatched. The CDR3 DNA is TGCGCCAGCAGCCAGGAGAGCGCAGACAGGGCGGGCTACACCTTC. Residues: CASSQESADRAGYTF.

This chain joins TRBV10-3 and TRBJ1-1; D is possibly TRBD1 (5 bases). This CDR3 comprises 15 residues. Between the trimmed V and J ends, which lost 4 bases and 1 base, there was a span of 13 bases. Germline CDR1 reads ENHRY; CDR2 reads SYGVKD. The CDR3 here is CAISGGEGKNTEAFF. The CDR3 DNA sequence: TGTGCCATCAGTGGAGGGGAGGGGAAGAACACTGAAGCTTTCTTT.

The rearrangement links TRBV5-8 to TRBJ1-4; D gene uncertain. The CDR3 length is 13 residues. Germline assignment: CDR1 SGHTS and CDR2 YDEGEE. V shed 0 bases and J shed 5 bases, with 5 bases lying between them. The CDR3 reads CASSLGGNEKLFF. CDR3 nucleotide sequence: TGTGCCAGCAGCTTGGGAGGGAATGAAAAACTGTTTTTT.

The chain has TRBV5-1 and TRBJ1-1; D is perhaps TRBD1 (5 bases). Germline-derived CDR1 and CDR2 are SGHRS and YFSETQ. Between the trimmed V and J ends, which lost 3 bases and 1 base, there was a span of 13 bases. The CDR3 contains 15 residues. This CDR3 reads CASSSSGGTNTEAFF. CDR3 nucleotide sequence: TGCGCCAGCAGCTCTTCCGGGGGGACGAACACTGAAGCTTTCTTT.

CDR3 coding DNA: TGTGCCAACCAGGGGGGAGCGGGAGAAGAGACCCAGTACTTC. Encoded protein: CANQGGAGEETQYF. V usage is TRBV2 and J usage is TRBJ2-5, with D tentatively TRBD2 (8 bases). The CDR3 runs to 14 residues. CDR1 SNHLY and CDR2 FYNNEI come from the germline V gene. V gave up 10 bases and J gave up 3 bases, with 18 bases separating them.

The rearrangement joins TRBV4-1 to TRBJ1-2; no reliable D call. The V gene lost 2 bases and the J gene lost 6 bases, with 19 bases spanning the gap. CDR3 size: 16 residues. Germline loops: CDR1 MGHRA, CDR2 YSYEKL. DNA for the CDR3: TGCGCCAGCAGCCAAATTCGCAGCGCTTGGCCACATGGCTACACCTTC. This gives the protein CASSQIRSAWPHGYTF.

The chain links TRBV28 to TRBJ1-2; no clear D gene. The CDR3 contains 12 residues. Trimming took off 4 bases at V and 4 bases at J, with 7 bases between the two ends. Germline assignment: CDR1 MDHEN and CDR2 SYDVKM. CDR3 in amino acids: CASSSRGYGYTF. In nucleotides, the CDR3 is TGTGCCAGCAGTTCCCGGGGCTATGGCTACACCTTC.